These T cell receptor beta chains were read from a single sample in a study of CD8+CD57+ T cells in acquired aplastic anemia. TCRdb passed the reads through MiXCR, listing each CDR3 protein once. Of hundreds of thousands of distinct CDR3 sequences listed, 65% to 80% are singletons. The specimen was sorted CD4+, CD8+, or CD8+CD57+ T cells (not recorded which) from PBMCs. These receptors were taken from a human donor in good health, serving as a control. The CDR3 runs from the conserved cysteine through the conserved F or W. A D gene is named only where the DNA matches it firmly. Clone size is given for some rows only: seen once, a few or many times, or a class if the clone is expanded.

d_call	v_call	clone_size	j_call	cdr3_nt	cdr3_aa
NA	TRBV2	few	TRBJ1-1	TGTGCCAGCTCACCACCGGGGGGATTGAACACTGAAGCTTTCTTT	CASSPPGGLNTEAFF
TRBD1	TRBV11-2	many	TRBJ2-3	TGTGCCAGCAGCTTAGATGGGACAGGGGTAGATACGCAGTATTTT	CASSLDGTGVDTQYF
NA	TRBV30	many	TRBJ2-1	TGTGCCTGGAGTCCCGAGCTAGGGGCCGAATATGAGCAGTTCTTC	CAWSPELGAEYEQFF
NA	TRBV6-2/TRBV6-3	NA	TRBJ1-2	TGTGCCAGCAGCCCAAGGTTCTATGGCTACACCTTC	CASSPRFYGYTF
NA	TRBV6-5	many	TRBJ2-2	TGTGCCAGCAGCCCCCCGAACACCGGGGAGCTGTTTTTT	CASSPPNTGELFF
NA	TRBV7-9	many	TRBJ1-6	TGTGCCAGCAGCTTAGTCAGGGATAGCTCCTATAATTCACCCCTCCACTTT	CASSLVRDSSYNSPLHF
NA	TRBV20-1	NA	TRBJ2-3	NA	CSARLEQSAMYFCASRAPADTQYF
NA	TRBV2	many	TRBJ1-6	TGTGCCAGCAGCCGGGACAATTTCAATTCACCCCTCCACTTT	CASSRDNFNSPLHF
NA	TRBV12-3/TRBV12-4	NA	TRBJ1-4	TGTGCCAGCAGCCTCTTAGGGGGAAAACTGTTTTTT	CASSLLGGKLFF
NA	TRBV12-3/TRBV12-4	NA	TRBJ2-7	TGTGCCACCAGTTTCCGGGCAGCTTCCCCGTCCTACGAGCAGTACTTC	CATSFRAASPSYEQYF
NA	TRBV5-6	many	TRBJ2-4	TGTGCCAGCAGCACCGGACAGAAACTAGCCAAAAACATTCAGTACTTC	CASSTGQKLAKNIQYF
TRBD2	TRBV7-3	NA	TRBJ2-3	TGTGCCAGCAGCGGAAAGCGGGGGGGTGGCACCTACGAGTTT	CASSGKRGGGTYEF
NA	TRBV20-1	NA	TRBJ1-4	TGCAGTGCTAGAGATGGGGACGGCGATGAAAAACTGTTTTTT	CSARDGDGDEKLFF
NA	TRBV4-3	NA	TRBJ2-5	TGCGCCAGCAGCCAAGTACAGGGAGCCCAGTACTTC	CASSQVQGAQYF
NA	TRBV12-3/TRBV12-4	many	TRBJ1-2	TGTGCCAGCAGTTTGGCAGGAGGATCCTATGGCTACACCTTC	CASSLAGGSYGYTF
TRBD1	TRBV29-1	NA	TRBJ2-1	TGCAGCGTTGTGGTTGTGGGACAGGGGGTTGGAGAGCAGTTCTTC	CSVVVVGQGVGEQFF
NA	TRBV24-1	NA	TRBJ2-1	TGTGCCACCAGTGACCCTACTAACAATGAGCAGTTCTTC	CATSDPTNNEQFF
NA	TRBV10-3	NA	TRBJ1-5	TGCTTAGCCAGCGCCAGCCGGTATAGCAATCAGCCCCAGCATTTT	CLASASRYSNQPQHF
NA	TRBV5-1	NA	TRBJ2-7	TGCGCCAGCAGGACCTCGCCAGGCGCCGACGAGCAGTACTTC	CASRTSPGADEQYF
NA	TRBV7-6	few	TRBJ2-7	TGTGCCAGCAGCTTGCCCCGCGTAACCCCCCAGGACGAGCAGTACTTC	CASSLPRVTPQDEQYF
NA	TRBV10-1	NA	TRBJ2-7	TGCGCCAGCAGTGAGTCCACAGGGAGCGGGCACACCTTC	CASSESTGSGHTF
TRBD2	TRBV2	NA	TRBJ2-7	TGTGCCAGCAGTGATCTAGCGGGGGACAACGAGCAGTACTTC	CASSDLAGDNEQYF
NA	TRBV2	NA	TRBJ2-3	TGTGCCAGCAGCTTCGCCCTGGGGGCAGCAAATACGCAGTATTTT	CASSFALGAANTQYF
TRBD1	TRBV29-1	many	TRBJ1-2	TGCAGCGTTCAATACAGGGGGAACGTAGAGTATGGCTACACCTTC	CSVQYRGNVEYGYTF
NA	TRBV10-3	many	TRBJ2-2	TGTGCCATCAGTGAGACCCCGGGGGCCGGGGAGCTGTTTTTT	CAISETPGAGELFF
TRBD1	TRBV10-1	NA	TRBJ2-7	TGCGCCAGCAGTGAATTCGTGGGACAGGGGGCTGACGAGCAGTACTTC	CASSEFVGQGADEQYF
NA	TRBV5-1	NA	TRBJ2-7	TGCGCCAGCAGGACAGAGGGAATTACCCAAACCCCCTTTTACGAGCAGTACTTC	CASRTEGITQTPFYEQYF
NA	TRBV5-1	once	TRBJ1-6	TGTGCCAGCAGCCTAGAGAGGGATTCAGACCTCCACTTT	CASSLERDSDLHF
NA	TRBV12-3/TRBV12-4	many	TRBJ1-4	TGTGCCAGCAGTCTTGACCTCCCCGGAAAACTGTTTTTT	CASSLDLPGKLFF
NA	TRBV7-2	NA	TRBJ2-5	TGTGCCAGCAGCTCGAAGCCGGGACACCCACAAGAGACCCAGTACTTC	CASSSKPGHPQETQYF
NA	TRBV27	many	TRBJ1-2	TGTGCCAGCAGTCTTGGTAGGGGCTATGGCTACACCTTC	CASSLGRGYGYTF
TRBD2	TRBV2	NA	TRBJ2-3	TGTGCCAGCAGCGCTAGCGGAGAGCCAGATACGCAGTATTTT	CASSASGEPDTQYF
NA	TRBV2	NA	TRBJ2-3	TGTGCCAGCCTCCAGAACACGGGGGCAGATACGCAGTATTTT	CASLQNTGADTQYF
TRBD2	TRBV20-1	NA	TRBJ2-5	TGCAGTGCTAATCAGGGTAGCGGGGGGCAAGAGACCCAGTACTTC	CSANQGSGGQETQYF
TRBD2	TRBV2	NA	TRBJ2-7	TGTGCCAGCAGTCCCTCGGGGGGGGATCCGAGCGAGCAGTACTTC	CASSPSGGDPSEQYF